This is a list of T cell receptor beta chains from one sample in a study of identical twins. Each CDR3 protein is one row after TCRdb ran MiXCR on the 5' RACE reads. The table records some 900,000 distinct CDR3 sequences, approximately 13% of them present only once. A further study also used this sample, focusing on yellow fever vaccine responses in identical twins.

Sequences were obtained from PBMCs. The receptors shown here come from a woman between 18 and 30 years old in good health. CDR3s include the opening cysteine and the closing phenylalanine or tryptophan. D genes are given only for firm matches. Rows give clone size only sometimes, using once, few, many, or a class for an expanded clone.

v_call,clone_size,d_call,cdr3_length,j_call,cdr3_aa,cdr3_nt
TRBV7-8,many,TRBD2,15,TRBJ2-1,CASSSTSGRVNEQFF,TGTGCCAGCAGCTCGACTAGCGGGAGGGTCAATGAGCAGTTCTTC
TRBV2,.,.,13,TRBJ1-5,CASRDSPNQPQHF,TGTGCCAGCAGGGACAGTCCAAATCAGCCCCAGCATTTT
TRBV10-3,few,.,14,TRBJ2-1,CAGGREGSYNEQFF,TGTGCCGGCGGGCGGGAAGGCTCCTACAATGAGCAGTTCTTC
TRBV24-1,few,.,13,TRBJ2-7,CATSDFRWDEQYF,TGTGCCACCAGTGATTTTCGCTGGGACGAGCAGTACTTC
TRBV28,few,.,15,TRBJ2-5,CASSLRVAAGETQYF,TGTGCCAGCAGTTTAAGGGTCGCAGCCGGTGAGACCCAGTACTTC
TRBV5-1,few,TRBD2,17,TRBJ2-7,CASSLRGSGLAPREQYF,TGCGCCAGCAGCTTGCGGGGATCGGGACTAGCTCCCCGCGAGCAGTACTTC
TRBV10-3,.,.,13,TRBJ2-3,CAISDEFWDTQYF,TGTGCCATCAGTGACGAGTTTTGGGATACGCAGTATTTT
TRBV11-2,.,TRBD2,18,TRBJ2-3,CASSSRPGLATSTDTQYF,TGTGCCAGCAGCTCCAGGCCGGGACTAGCGACTAGCACAGATACGCAGTATTTT
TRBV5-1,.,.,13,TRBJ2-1,CASSGGPNGEQFF,TGCGCCAGCAGCGGGGGCCCGAATGGTGAGCAGTTCTTC
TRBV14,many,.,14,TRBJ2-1,CASSRLSSYNEQFF,TGTGCCAGCAGCCGGCTGAGCTCCTACAATGAGCAGTTCTTC
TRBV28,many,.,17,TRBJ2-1,CASSLFGRDGSYNEQFF,TGTGCCAGCAGTTTATTCGGTCGGGATGGGTCCTACAATGAGCAGTTCTTC
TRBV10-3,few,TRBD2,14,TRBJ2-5,CAISEAGGPETQYF,TGTGCCATCAGTGAGGCGGGAGGGCCCGAGACCCAGTACTTC
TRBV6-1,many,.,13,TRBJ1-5,CASSEGLNQPQHF,TGTGCCAGCAGCGAAGGGCTTAATCAGCCCCAGCATTTT
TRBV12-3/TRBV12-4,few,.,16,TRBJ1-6,CASSLAFGGSNSPLHF,TGTGCCAGCAGTTTAGCCTTCGGGGGGTCTAATTCACCCCTCCACTTT
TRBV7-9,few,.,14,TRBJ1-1,CASSYELRATEAFF,TGTGCCAGCAGCTACGAACTTAGAGCGACTGAAGCTTTCTTT
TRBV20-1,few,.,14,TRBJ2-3,CSATRGFRTDTQYF,TGCAGTGCTACCCGCGGCTTTCGCACAGATACGCAGTATTTT